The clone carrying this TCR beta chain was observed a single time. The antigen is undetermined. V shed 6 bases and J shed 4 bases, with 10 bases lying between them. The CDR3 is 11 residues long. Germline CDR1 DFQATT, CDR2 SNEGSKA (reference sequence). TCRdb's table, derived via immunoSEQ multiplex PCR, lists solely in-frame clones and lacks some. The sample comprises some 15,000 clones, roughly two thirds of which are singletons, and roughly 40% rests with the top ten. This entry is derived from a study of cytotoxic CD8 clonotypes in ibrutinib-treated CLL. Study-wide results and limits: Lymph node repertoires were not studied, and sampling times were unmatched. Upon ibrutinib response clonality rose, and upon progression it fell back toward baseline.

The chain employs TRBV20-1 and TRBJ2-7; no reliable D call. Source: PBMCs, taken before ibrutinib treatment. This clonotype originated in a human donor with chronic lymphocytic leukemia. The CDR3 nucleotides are TGCAGTGCACCCTGGGGTTACGAGCAGTACTTC. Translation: CSAPWGYEQYF.